A single T cell receptor beta chain is shown here with its context. Primers included in the PCR were 60 Vbeta and 13 Jbeta primers. Profiled with immunoSEQ multiplex PCR; TCRdb holds only in-frame clones, not every one. The data show over 75,000 clones, 77% seen once. V dropped 4 bases and J dropped 3 bases, with 19 bases sitting between them. Germline V CDR1 and CDR2: SEHNR, FQNEAQ (reference sequence). This CDR3 comprises 16 residues. The source of the sample is a study of cytomegalovirus exposure and HLA in healthy donors. Sequenced material: PBMCs. The chain combines TRBV7-9 with TRBJ2-7; possibly TRBD1 for D (6 bases). The TCR was taken from a man aged 50-59 years in good health and CMV-seropositive. The CDR3 sequence is CASSSNPGTTFYEQYF. DNA of the CDR3: TGTGCCAGCAGCTCTAACCCCGGGACAACCTTCTACGAGCAGTACTTC.